The entry that follows covers one T cell receptor (beta chain) sequence. The target antigen is unknown. The primer mix had 60 Vbeta and 13 Jbeta primers. In the authors' workflow: Later reanalysis found about 80 million unique TCR beta chains, some 10 million of them shared. Here immunoSEQ multiplex PCR was the method, and the copy in TCRdb shows in-frame clones only, minus some. V and J calls and clone size are given by that table; D and trimming were obtained from the DNA. The sample lists some 150,000 clones, around 86% occurring once. These data originate in a study of cytomegalovirus exposure and HLA in healthy donors. Germline-derived CDR1 and CDR2 are SEHNR and FQNEAQ (reference sequence). The CDR3 covers 16 residues. The ends were cut back, 3 bases at V and 6 bases at J, with 18 bases in the middle. Study-wide results and caveats: V- and J-gene trimming in TCR beta was tied to a missense DCLRE1C variant by an analysis performed later. Associated with cytomegalovirus, according to the listing, were some 180 TCR beta chains. Roughly uniform sequencing depth across donors was assumed, possibly incorrectly.

The clonotype originates from a woman aged 50 to 60 in good health and CMV-seropositive. The chain combines TRBV7-9 with TRBJ2-1; a possible D gene is TRBD2 (5 bases). What was sequenced was PBMCs. DNA of the CDR3: TGTGCCAGCAGCTTTTTTGCCGGGGTGCCCACCAATGAGCAGTTCTTC. Protein: CASSFFAGVPTNEQFF.